The source of this T cell receptor (beta chain) is a study of T cells after yellow fever vaccination. The CDR3 consists of 12 residues. CDR1 is SQVTM and CDR2 is ANQGSEA in the germline V gene. V shed 4 bases and J shed 3 bases, with 7 bases lying between them. TCRdb itself ran the 5' RACE reads through MiXCR, one entry per CDR3 protein. This table holds about 400,000 distinct CDR3 sequences, around 6.4% found once. This receptor was taken from a man aged 25-45 years who received the YFV17D yellow fever vaccine. The material sequenced was PBMCs, taken 5 days after the yellow fever booster vaccination. The chain has TRBV29-1 and TRBJ1-3; D gene ambiguous. The CDR3, as DNA: TGCAGCGTTGGGACTGATGGAAACACCATATATTTT. Translating gives CSVGTDGNTIYF.